The next 8 T cell receptor beta chains were all read from a single sample in a study of tumor and adjacent non-tumor tissue in lung cancer (dated by TCRdb to the late 2010s). RNA was isolated from bulk unsorted tissue, and RNA quality was assessed with a NanoDrop ND-1000 and an Agilent 2100. The library was made by multiplex PCR. Reads for this sample came from an Illumina HiSeq 2500. TCRbeta libraries were constructed through three rounds of nested PCR with primers (Table S4) according to protocols adapted from ARM-PCR. TCRdb reprocessing: public reads trimmed at Q25 with fastp, clones called with MiXCR, in-frame beta chains kept. Every distinct CDR3 protein forms one entry, paired with its most common genes and DNA. In all, the sample holds some 120,000 distinct CDR3 sequences, and 60% to 70% of those were seen once. The ten largest clones represent around 13% of the sample. Sequenced material: lung tumor tissue. Source of these receptors: a man aged 30 to 45 with non-small cell lung cancer.

A word on this clonotype: At one of its ends the junction is not consistent with the germline gene, which may arise from a read error. This chain links TRBV11-2 with TRBJ2-1; 9 bases are a match to TRBD2. The CDR3 contains 15 residues. Germline V gives CDR1 SGHAT, CDR2 FQNNGV. Here the CDR3 DNA reads TGTACCAGCAGCTTTATCGCGGGAGGGAATATTGAGCAGTTCTTC. It codes for CTSSFIAGGNIEQFF.

This chain uses TRBV12-3 or TRBV12-4 with TRBJ2-2; possibly TRBD2 for D (5 bases). This CDR3 has 14 amino acids. With 9 bases removed from V and 6 bases from J, the gap between germline ends came to 17 bases. The CDR3 bases are TGTGCCAGGAGATGGCAGGTGGAGGCCGGGGAGCTGTTTTTT. It specifies CARRWQVEAGELFF.

J is TRBJ1-1 and V is TRBV6-2 or TRBV6-3, with D uncertain. Trimming removed 5 bases from V and 3 bases from J, with 13 bases in between. Germline-derived CDR1 and CDR2 are MNHEY and SVGEGT. This CDR3 has 14 amino acids. CDR3 sequence reads: CASSGAGGDTEAFF. The CDR3 coding sequence is TGTGCCAGCAGTGGCGCGGGAGGCGACACTGAAGCTTTCTTT.

Concerning this clonotype itself: Relative to the germline gene, one junction end is altered; a read error may explain this. This chain links TRBV6-2 or TRBV6-3 with TRBJ2-3; 13 nucleotides line up with TRBD2. Per germline, CDR1 MNHEY and CDR2 SVGEGT. The CDR3 length is 15 residues. The chain's CDR3 is CTSSKTSGGPDTQYF. CDR3 nucleotides: TGTACCAGCAGTAAGACTAGCGGGGGGCCAGATACGCAGTATTTT.

V gene TRBV6-5 combines with J gene TRBJ1-3; unclear D gene. Germline-derived CDR1 and CDR2 are MNHEY and SVGAGI. The V end lost 5 bases, the J end lost 1 base, and 6 bases lay between the germline ends. The CDR3 consists of 13 residues. In DNA form, the CDR3 reads TGTGCCAGCAGTCCCTATTCTGGAAACACCATATATTTT. This translates into CASSPYSGNTIYF.

This clonotype was recorded at least ten times. V and J are TRBV29-1 and TRBJ2-5; TRBD2 matches 11 bases. Germline-derived CDR1 and CDR2 are SQVTM and ANQGSEA. This CDR3 has 13 residues. The J segment lost 4 bases and the V segment lost 2 bases, leaving 0 bases of the junction unmatched. The CDR3 here is CSVETSGGETQYF. CDR3 nucleotide sequence: TGCAGCGTTGAAACTAGCGGGGGAGAGACCCAGTACTTC. The full variable domain, with the rest looked up from reference TRBV29-1 and TRBJ2-5, is SAVISQKPSRDICQRGTSLTIQCQVDSQVTMMFWYRQQPGQSLTLIATANQGSEATYESGFVIDKFPISRPNLTFSTLTVSNMSPEDSSIYLCSVETSGGETQYFGPGTRLLVL.

This clonotype was picked up one time. Given the absence of the conserved phenylalanine or tryptophan at the CDR3 end, a read error is likely. The DNA is left out, because the CDR3 cannot be placed on it with certainty; the CDR3 is given as TCRdb lists it. The chain couples TRBV29-1 to TRBJ1-2; whether TRBD1, the table's D call, matches the DNA was not checked. From germline, CDR1 is SQVTM and CDR2 ANQGSEA. The CDR3 spans 14 amino acids, including both terminal residues. The CDR3 here is CSAEDRYGQGGCTS.

On this clonotype itself: A much larger clone sits a single nucleotide away, making a read error possible. CDR3 coding DNA: TGTGCCAGCAGTTACCTGCGGGAGGGCACAAATACGCAGTATTTT. It encodes CASSYLREGTNTQYF. The chain carries TRBV6-2 or TRBV6-3 and TRBJ2-3, with 9 bases matching TRBD2. CDR1 is MNHEY and CDR2 is SVGEGT in the germline V gene. The CDR3 covers 15 residues.